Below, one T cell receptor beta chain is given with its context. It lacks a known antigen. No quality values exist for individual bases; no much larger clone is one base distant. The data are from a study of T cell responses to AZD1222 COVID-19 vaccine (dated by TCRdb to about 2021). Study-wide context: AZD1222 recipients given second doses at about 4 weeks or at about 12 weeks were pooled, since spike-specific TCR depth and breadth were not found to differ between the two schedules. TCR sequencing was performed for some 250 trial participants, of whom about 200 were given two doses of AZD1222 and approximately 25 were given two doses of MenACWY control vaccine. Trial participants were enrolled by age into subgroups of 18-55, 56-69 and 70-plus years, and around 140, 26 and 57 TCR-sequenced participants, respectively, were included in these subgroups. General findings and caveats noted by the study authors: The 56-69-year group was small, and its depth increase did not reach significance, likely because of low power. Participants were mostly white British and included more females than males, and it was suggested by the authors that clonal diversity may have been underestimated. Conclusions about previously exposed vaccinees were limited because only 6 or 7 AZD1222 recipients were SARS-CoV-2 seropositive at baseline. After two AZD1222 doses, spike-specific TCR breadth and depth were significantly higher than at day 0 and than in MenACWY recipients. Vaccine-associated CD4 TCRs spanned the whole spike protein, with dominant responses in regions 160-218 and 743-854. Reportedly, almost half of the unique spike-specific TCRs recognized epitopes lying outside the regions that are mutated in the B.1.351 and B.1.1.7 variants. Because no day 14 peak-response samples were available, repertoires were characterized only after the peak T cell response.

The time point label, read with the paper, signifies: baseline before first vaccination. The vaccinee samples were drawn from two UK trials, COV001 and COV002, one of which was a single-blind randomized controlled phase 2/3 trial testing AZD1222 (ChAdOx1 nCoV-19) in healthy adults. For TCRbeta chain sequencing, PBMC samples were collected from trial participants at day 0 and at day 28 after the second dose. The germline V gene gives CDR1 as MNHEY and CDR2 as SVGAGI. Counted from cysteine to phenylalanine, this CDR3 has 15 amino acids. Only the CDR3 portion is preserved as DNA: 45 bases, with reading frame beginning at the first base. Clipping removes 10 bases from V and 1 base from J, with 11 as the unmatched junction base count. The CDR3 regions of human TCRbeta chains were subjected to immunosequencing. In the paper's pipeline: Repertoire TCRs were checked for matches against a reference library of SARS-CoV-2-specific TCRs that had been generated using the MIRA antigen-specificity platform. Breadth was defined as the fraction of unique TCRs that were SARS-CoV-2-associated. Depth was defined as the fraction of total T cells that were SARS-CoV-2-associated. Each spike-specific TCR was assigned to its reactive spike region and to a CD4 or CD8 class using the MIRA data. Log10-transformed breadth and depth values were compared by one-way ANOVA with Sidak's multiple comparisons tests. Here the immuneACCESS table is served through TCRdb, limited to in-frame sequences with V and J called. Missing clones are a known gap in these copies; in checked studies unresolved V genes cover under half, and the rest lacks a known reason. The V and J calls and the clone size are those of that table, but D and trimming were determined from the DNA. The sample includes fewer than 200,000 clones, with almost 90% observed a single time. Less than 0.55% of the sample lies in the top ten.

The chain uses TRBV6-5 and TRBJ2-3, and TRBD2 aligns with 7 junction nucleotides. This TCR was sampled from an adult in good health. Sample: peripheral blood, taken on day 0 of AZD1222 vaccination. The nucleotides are TGTGCCAACGGAGGGCCGGCGGGGGGCACAGATACGCAGTATTTT. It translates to CANGGPAGGTDTQYF.